This T cell receptor beta chain emerged from a study of T cells in Graves' hyperthyroidism and ophthalmopathy. Trimming took off 5 bases at V and 2 bases at J, with 10 bases between the two ends. This CDR3 is 13 amino acids long. Germline-derived CDR1 and CDR2 are MNHEY and SVGAGI. This clonotype was counted between two and nine times. RNA transcripts were the template for amplifying TCR beta CDR3 regions. The TCR CDR3 first-round RT-PCR relied on the HTBI primer set. TCRdb independently ran MiXCR on the multiplex PCR reads; one entry per CDR3 protein. This table holds just over 550,000 distinct CDR3 sequences, 46% found once. No ophthalmopathy progression within 18 months constituted stable Graves' hyperthyroidism.

This TCR derives from a woman younger than 30 with Graves' hyperthyroidism. V gene TRBV6-5 combines with J gene TRBJ2-7, with D uncertain. Sequencing was performed on peripheral blood or thyroid tissue (not recorded which). CDR3 loop: CASSTPGTYEQYF. CDR3 in DNA: TGTGCCAGCAGTACCCCAGGAACCTACGAGCAGTACTTC.